The subject of this entry is one T cell receptor beta chain. This record belongs to a study of blood T cell repertoires in COVID-19. Trimming cost V 2 bases and J 7 bases, with 14 bases left between them. This CDR3 is 15 amino acids long. The germline CDR1 and CDR2 sequences are MNHEY and SVGEGT. This table comes from immunoSEQ multiplex PCR, and its TCRdb copy is limited to in-frame clones, with some not included. This table has roughly 150,000 clones, 86% appearing once. This TCR derives from a woman between 65 and 79 years old with acute or convalescent COVID-19. The chain joins TRBV6-2 or TRBV6-3 to TRBJ2-2, with D possibly being TRBD1 (5 bases). Sequenced material: peripheral blood. DNA of the CDR3: TGTGCCAGCAGTTACCCAACAGGTCACGGCGGGGAGCTGTTTTTT. Translation: CASSYPTGHGGELFF.